This T cell receptor (beta chain) was documented in a study of blood T cell repertoires in COVID-19. As for the study in general: Samples taken during acute and convalescent COVID-19 were collected in the United States, Italy and Spain. PBMCs, B-cell-depleted T cells, or T cells were the source of the cDNA or gDNA that made up the material.

Between the trimmed V and J ends, which lost 5 bases and 8 bases, there was a span of 10 bases. Germline CDR1 reads SGHNT; CDR2 reads YENEEA. The CDR3 extends over 13 amino acids. Study processing details: Nucleated cell number was recorded as an estimate derived from reference gene primer amplification. Assay: immunoSEQ multiplex PCR; the TCRdb copy retains only in-frame clones and omits some. The DNA was the basis for D and trimming; V, J and clone size are from that table. The table has about 100,000 clones, about 89% seen once. Sequenced sample: peripheral blood. This clonotype was obtained from a woman younger than 45 with acute or convalescent COVID-19. The gene calls are TRBV11-3 and TRBJ1-6; D might be TRBD1 (5 bases). CDR3 nucleotides: TGTGCCAGCAGCCCGGGGGGGGATTCACCCCTCCACTTT. The encoded protein is CASSPGGDSPLHF.